This passage covers 17 T cell receptor beta chains from one sample sequenced in a study of post-analysis software for immune sequencing data. Study conclusions and caveats: Compared with controls, patients had more of about five TRBV segments, including TRBV5-6, TRBV5-1 and TRBV20-1.

No antigen has been assigned to these receptors. Included in the TCR beta cDNA libraries were unique molecular identifiers. TCRdb fed the PCR reads into MiXCR, producing one record per CDR3 protein. The table shows fewer than 550,000 distinct CDR3 sequences, with approximately 31% occurring only once. Sequencing input: blood. Receptors were obtained from a girl aged 2-17 years with multiple sclerosis.

The table lists this clonotype with a few counts. This chain joins TRBV15 and TRBJ2-3, with 13 bases identical to TRBD2. Trimming cost V 3 bases and J 2 bases; bases outside gene matches: 11. Per germline, CDR1 LNHNV and CDR2 YYDKDF (reference sequence). The CDR3 runs 19 residues. The CDR3 DNA reads as TGTGCCACCAGCAGGACCCGGGGACTAGCGGGGAGACTCACAGATACGCAGTATTTT. Encoded protein: CATSRTRGLAGRLTDTQYF.

This clonotype was picked up a small number of times. The genes are TRBV20-1 and TRBJ1-2; D is possibly TRBD1 (6 bases). Germline V gene data show CDR1 as DFQATT and CDR2 as SNEGSKA (reference sequence). Trimming cost V 2 bases and J 3 bases, with 19 bases left between them. The CDR3 is 16 residues long. CDR3 amino acids: CSARPLRRGSDYGYTF. CDR3 nucleotides: TGCAGTGCTAGACCCCTTCGGAGGGGGTCGGACTATGGCTACACCTTC.

This clonotype was counted a few times. This chain connects TRBV6-4 to TRBJ1-2; 7 positions agree with TRBD1. The CDR3 consists of 13 residues. Germline CDR1 MRHNA, CDR2 SNTAGT. After removal of 5 bases from V and 4 bases from J, the junction contained 4 bases not matched to a gene. The CDR3 region is CASSRQGRYGYTF. CDR3 nucleotides: TGTGCCAGCAGTCGACAGGGCCGCTATGGCTACACCTTC.

The CDR3 DNA sequence: TGCGCCGGCACTCCGGGACAGAACTATGGCTACACCTTC. The encoded protein is CAGTPGQNYGYTF. This chain connects TRBV5-1 to TRBJ1-2; the match to TRBD1 covers 7 bases. The CDR3 runs to 13 residues. CDR1 and CDR2 (germline): SGHRS, YFSETQ. V was pared by 10 bases and J by 2 bases, with 8 bases of the junction left unmatched. The complete variable domain, with remaining parts taken from reference TRBV5-1 and TRBJ1-2, reads KAGVTQTPRYLIKTRGQQVTLSCSPISGHRSVSWYQQTPGQGLQFLFEYFSETQRNKGNFPGRFSGRQFSNSRSEMNVSTLELGDSALYLCAGTPGQNYGYTFGSGTRLTVV.

The chain links TRBV27 to TRBJ1-1; TRBD1 matches at 7 bases. There are 14 residues in the CDR3. Germline V gives CDR1 MNHEY, CDR2 SMNVEV (reference sequence). V gave up 6 bases and J gave up 2 bases; unmatched junction bases: 6. The CDR3 reads CASRTGQLNTEAFF. The CDR3, as DNA: TGTGCCAGCAGGACGGGACAGCTAAACACTGAAGCTTTCTTT.

The table lists this clonotype with a few counts. The CDR3 DNA sequence: TGTGCCAGCAGCGTAGGGGACAGGGATACGCAGTATTTT. This encodes CASSVGDRDTQYF. The V and J genes are TRBV9 and TRBJ2-3, with 8 bases matching TRBD1. The J segment lost 6 bases and the V segment lost 0 bases, leaving 0 bases of the junction unmatched. CDR3 length: 13 residues. CDR1 is SGDLS and CDR2 is YYNGEE in the germline V gene.

The CDR3 here is CAISAQGGSSAYEQYF. In DNA form, the CDR3 reads TGTGCCATCAGTGCGCAGGGGGGAAGTTCCGCCTACGAGCAGTACTTC. The chain couples TRBV10-3 to TRBJ2-7; TRBD1 is a possible D gene (7 bases). Germline V CDR1 and CDR2: ENHRY, SYGVKD. Trimming took 4 bases from V and 2 from J, leaving 18 bases between them. The length of the CDR3 is 16 residues.

This clonotype was observed a few times. The rearrangement links TRBV24-1 to TRBJ2-3; 8 nucleotides align to TRBD2. The CDR3 sequence is 15 residues long. Germline values: CDR1 KGHDR, CDR2 SFDVKD. V lost 5 bases to trimming and J lost 4 bases; unmatched junction nucleotides: 7. The CDR3 DNA reads TGTGCCACCAGTGGGATTAGCGGGGCCTCAGATACGCAGTATTTT. Translating it yields CATSGISGASDTQYF.

The chain is built from TRBV7-2 and TRBJ2-1, with a possible D match to TRBD2 (6 bases). The CDR3 loop spans 16 amino acids. Germline V gives CDR1 SGHTA, CDR2 FQGNSA. V dropped 3 bases and J dropped 0 bases, with 12 bases sitting between them. CDR3 residues: CASSLGLASSYNEQFF. CDR3 coding DNA: TGTGCCAGCAGCTTGGGACTGGCGAGCTCCTACAATGAGCAGTTCTTC. Complete variable domain (other parts from reference TRBV7-2 and TRBJ2-1): GAGVSQSPSNKVTEKGKDVELRCDPISGHTALYWYRQSLGQGLEFLIYFQGNSAPDKSGLPSDRFSAERTGGSVSTLTIQRTQQEDSAVYLCASSLGLASSYNEQFFGPGTRLTVL.

The rearrangement links TRBV5-1 to TRBJ2-5; 9 positions match TRBD1. The closer fit of TRBJ2-7 to the DNA end suggests the J call may be wrong. Germline-derived CDR1 and CDR2 are SGHRS and YFSETQ. This CDR3 comprises 14 residues. CDR3 coding DNA: TGCGCCAGCAGCTCCCGGGACAGGGACTACGAGCAGTACTTC. It codes for CASSSRDRDYEQYF.

This chain links TRBV5-1 with TRBJ1-4; D is undetermined. Germline CDR1 reads SGHRS; CDR2 reads YFSETQ. CDR3 length equals 14 residues. V lost 6 bases and J 0 bases, leaving 9 bases between the germline ends. CDR3 coding DNA: TGCGCCAGCATGGACCACACAACTAATGAAAAACTGTTTTTT. Protein product: CASMDHTTNEKLFF.

V usage is TRBV6-6 and J usage is TRBJ2-3, with 8 bases aligning to TRBD1. V gave up 1 base and J gave up 2 bases; unmatched junction bases: 8. This CDR3 contains 17 residues. From germline, CDR1 is MNHNY and CDR2 SVGAGI (reference sequence). In DNA form, the CDR3 reads TGTGCCAGCAGTTACTGGCGACAGGGGACAGCCACAGATACGCAGTATTTT. Amino acid sequence: CASSYWRQGTATDTQYF.

This clonotype was seen a few times. The gene calls are TRBV20-1 and TRBJ2-1; 8 nucleotides match TRBD1. The CDR3 consists of 14 residues. Per germline, CDR1 DFQATT and CDR2 SNEGSKA (reference sequence). V trimming: 6 bases; J trimming: 5 bases; junction bases outside the gene matches: 9. CDR3: CSAQGQAVDNEQFF. The CDR3 nucleotides read TGCAGTGCGCAGGGACAGGCCGTCGACAATGAGCAGTTCTTC.

The rearrangement joins TRBV20-1 to TRBJ2-7, with TRBD1 matching over 8 bases. CDR3 length: 13 residues. Per germline, CDR1 DFQATT and CDR2 SNEGSKA (reference sequence). Trimming at V came to 5 bases and at J to 6 bases, leaving 9 bases not matched to a gene. CDR3 sequence: CSAVRQGYGEQYF. The CDR3 DNA reads as TGCAGTGCTGTCCGACAGGGGTATGGCGAGCAGTACTTC.

This clonotype was counted a few times. V is TRBV5-1 and J is TRBJ2-1; 7 nucleotides line up with TRBD1. The CDR3 sequence is 13 residues long. The germline V gene encodes CDR1 SGHRS and CDR2 YFSETQ. V was pared by 2 bases and J by 8 bases, with 4 bases of the junction left unmatched. The CDR3 nucleotides are TGCGCCAGCAGCTTTACAGGGGTCGATGAGCAGTTCTTC. This codes for CASSFTGVDEQFF. Based on the CDR3 plus reference TRBV5-1 and TRBJ2-1, the full variable domain is KAGVTQTPRYLIKTRGQQVTLSCSPISGHRSVSWYQQTPGQGLQFLFEYFSETQRNKGNFPGRFSGRQFSNSRSEMNVSTLELGDSALYLCASSFTGVDEQFFGPGTRLTVL.

The V and J genes are TRBV11-2 and TRBJ1-2; D perhaps matches TRBD1 (5 bases). Between the trimmed V and J ends, which lost 5 bases and 3 bases, there was a span of 13 bases. This CDR3 is 14 amino acids long. Germline loops: CDR1 SGHAT, CDR2 FQNNGV. The CDR3 coding sequence is TGTGCCAGCAGCACGGGTGCAGGGTACTATGGCTACACCTTC. Translated, it gives CASSTGAGYYGYTF.

The sample holds a few counts of this clonotype. The chain uses TRBV7-9 and TRBJ1-5; D remains ambiguous. This CDR3 has 15 residues. Deletions cut 4 bases from V and 0 bases from J, with 10 bases between. Germline V gene data show CDR1 as SEHNR and CDR2 as FQNEAQ (reference sequence). This chain's CDR3 is CASSSVGNSNQPQHF. DNA for the CDR3: TGTGCCAGCAGCTCGGTGGGGAATAGCAATCAGCCCCAGCATTTT.